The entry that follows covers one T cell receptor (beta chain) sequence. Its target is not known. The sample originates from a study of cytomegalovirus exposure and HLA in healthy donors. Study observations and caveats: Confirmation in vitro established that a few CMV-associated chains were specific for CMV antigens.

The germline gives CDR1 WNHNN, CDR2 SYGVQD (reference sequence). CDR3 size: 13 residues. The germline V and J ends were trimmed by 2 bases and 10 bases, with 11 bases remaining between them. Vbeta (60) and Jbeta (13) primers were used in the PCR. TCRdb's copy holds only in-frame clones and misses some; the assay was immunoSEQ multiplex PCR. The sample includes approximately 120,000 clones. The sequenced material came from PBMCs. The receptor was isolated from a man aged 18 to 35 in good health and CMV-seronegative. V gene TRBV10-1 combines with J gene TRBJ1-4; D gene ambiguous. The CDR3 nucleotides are TGCGCCAGCAGTGAGACCGGGGTAGGAAAACTGTTTTTT. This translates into CASSETGVGKLFF.